This TCR beta chain was identified in a study of regulatory T cells in long-lasting Graves disease. Study conclusions and caveats: Preferential use of TRBV28, TRBJ1-2 and TRBJ2-5 was seen in persistent disease.

The CDR3 loop spans 16 amino acids. Trimming left V 4 bases short and J 7 bases short, with 19 bases between. Germline CDR1 reads LGHDT; CDR2 reads YNNKEL (reference sequence). Worth noting for this clonotype: Its cognate antigen is unknown.

According to the study, TCR beta libraries were built with iRepertoire HTBI primers and CDR3-region Arm-PCR. TCRdb used MiXCR to reprocess the multiplex PCR reads, holding one entry per CDR3 protein. The data contain over 450,000 distinct CDR3 sequences, 20% to 25% of them singletons. Time point given: persistent/refractory GD, antithyroid drugs over 5 years with positive TRAb. The TCR library was made from RNA extracted from PBMCs. American Thyroid Association guidelines were used to diagnose Graves' disease. As a group, patients came from one endocrinology department in Xi'an, China. This rearrangement joins TRBV3-1 to TRBJ1-4; D uncertain. The sequence came from a female donor with Graves disease. The sequenced sample was peripheral blood mononuclear cells (PBMCs), obtained when the disease was refractory, from a patient treated with antithyroid drugs. CDR3 nucleotide sequence: TGTGCCAGCAGCCGCTACCCAGAGGGCTATAGTGAAAAACTGTTTTTT. Its protein is CASSRYPEGYSEKLFF.